This T cell receptor (beta chain) emerged from a study of blood T cell repertoires in COVID-19 (TCRdb year 2020). Study-wide context: Samples from collaborators originated in the United States, Italy and Spain and spanned both the acute and convalescent phases of COVID-19. The material from the prospective study consisted of cDNA or gDNA derived from T cells, B-cell-depleted T cells, or PBMCs. Subjects who had been exposed to COVID-19, were actively infected with it, or had recovered from it provided the deeply sampled blood TCRbeta repertoires that made up the dataset. The repertoires were made available in a free public database intended to serve as a resource for research on the immune response to SARS-CoV-2. The samples were drawn from two sources: the first 160 participants of the ongoing ImmuneRACE study, and fewer than 1,500 subjects contributed by 6 global collaborators. The sample metadata nearly always contained a de-identified subject ID, COVID-19 status, age in years and sex. HLA class I and class II types, where available, came from metadata supplied by the sample provider rather than from assay-based typing. Findings and caveats that apply to the study as a whole: The quantity of clinical and demographic metadata differed by source and by participant and was supplied without curation.

From V the trimming removes 2 bases and from J it removes 1 base, while the gene matches leave 2 bases of the junction unaccounted for. Inclusive of the bounding cysteine and phenylalanine, the CDR3 is 16 residues long. Just CDR3 DNA is preserved here, 48 bases in frame from base 1. The germline V gene (reference sequence) specifies MNHNY as CDR1 and SVGAGI as CDR2. Whole blood was collected in K2EDTA tubes by collaborating institutions according to the institutions' own protocols. For TCRbeta analysis, collaborators shipped samples as frozen whole blood, isolated PBMCs, or DNA extracted from either of those sample types. The immunoSEQ Assay, a bias-controlled multiplex PCR, was used to amplify TCRbeta CDR3 regions from genomic DNA. In the authors' own workflow: The number of nucleated cells in each sample was estimated from the amplification of reference gene primers within the assay. To quantify the absolute abundance of each unique TCRbeta CDR3 rearrangement, sequence reads were collapsed and filtered. For each sample, productive Simpson clonality was calculated as the square root of Simpson's diversity index over productive rearrangements. The immuneACCESS repertoire file appears here via TCRdb, limited to in-frame rearrangements. These files lack a portion of the clones; in checked studies, under half of the deficit traces to unresolved V genes, and the cause of the others is not known. V, J and clone size are those of that table, while D and trimming were read from the DNA. In all, the sample holds some 67,000 clones, and 88% of those were seen once. 1.2% of the sample belongs to the ten largest clones.

Concerning this clone itself: It lacks a known antigen. Base qualities are not at hand, and no much larger clone is one base apart.

The chain is made from TRBV6-6 and TRBJ2-5, with TRBD2 matching 12 junction bases. Sequenced sample: peripheral blood. The receptor's source is a woman in her fifties or sixties with acute or convalescent COVID-19. This receptor has the CDR3 CASSYGLAGIQETQYF. The nucleotide sequence is TGTGCCAGCAGTTACGGACTAGCGGGGATCCAAGAGACCCAGTACTTC.